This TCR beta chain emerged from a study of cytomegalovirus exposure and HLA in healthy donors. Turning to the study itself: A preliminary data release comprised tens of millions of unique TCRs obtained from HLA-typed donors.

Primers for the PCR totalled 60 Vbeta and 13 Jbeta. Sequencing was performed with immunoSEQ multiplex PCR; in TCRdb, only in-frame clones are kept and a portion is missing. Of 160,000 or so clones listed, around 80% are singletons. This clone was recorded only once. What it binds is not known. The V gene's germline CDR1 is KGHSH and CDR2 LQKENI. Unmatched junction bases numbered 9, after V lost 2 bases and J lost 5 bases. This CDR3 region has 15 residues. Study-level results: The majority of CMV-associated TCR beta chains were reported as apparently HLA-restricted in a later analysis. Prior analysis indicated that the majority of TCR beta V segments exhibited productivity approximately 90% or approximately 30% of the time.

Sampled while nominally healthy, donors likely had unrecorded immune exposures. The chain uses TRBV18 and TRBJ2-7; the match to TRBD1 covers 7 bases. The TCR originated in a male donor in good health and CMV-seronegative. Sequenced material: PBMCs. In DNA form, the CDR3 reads TGTGCCAGCTCACCATTGGGGGCAGGGGGTAACGAGCAGTACTTC. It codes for CASSPLGAGGNEQYF. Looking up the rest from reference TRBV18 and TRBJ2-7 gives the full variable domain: NAGVMQNPRHLVRRRGQEARLRCSPMKGHSHVYWYRQLPEEGLKFMVYLQKENIIDESGMPKERFSAEFPKEGPSILRIQQVVRGDSAAYFCASSPLGAGGNEQYFGPGTRLTVT.